This is a list of T cell receptor beta chains from one sample in a study of cytomegalovirus exposure and HLA in healthy donors. Assay: immunoSEQ multiplex PCR; the TCRdb copy retains only in-frame clones and omits some. The data show 35,000 to 50,000 clones, over 85% seen once. Sequences were obtained from PBMCs. The receptors were gathered from a woman in her late teens or twenties in good health and CMV-seronegative. Both conserved end residues are part of each CDR3. The D gene is left open where the match is weak.

TRBJ2-7 | TRBV5-1 | TRBD1 | CASSLGQGNGEQYF
TRBJ1-3 | TRBV28 | NA | CASRAPYSGNTIYF
TRBJ2-5 | TRBV19 | NA | CASTNGMAGATQYF
TRBJ1-1 | TRBV19 | NA | CASSITMNTEAFF
TRBJ1-2 | TRBV5-4 | TRBD1 | CASSNRDRTNYGYTF
TRBJ1-1 | TRBV11-2 | NA | CASSLGTVSKLLNTEAFF
TRBJ1-1 | TRBV5-4 | TRBD1 | CASSITGGLYGTEAFF
TRBJ2-1 | TRBV5-5 | NA | CASSNRFNEQFF
TRBJ1-5 | TRBV28 | TRBD1 | CASSNRGYSNQPQHF
TRBJ1-1 | TRBV6-5 | NA | CASRGGGGTEAFF
TRBJ1-1 | TRBV28 | TRBD1 | CASSSHGQVNTEAFF
TRBJ2-3 | TRBV28 | TRBD1 | CASSLGTGTGEDTQYF
TRBJ2-3 | TRBV5-1 | TRBD1 | CASSLRQGEGDTQYF
TRBJ2-5 | TRBV6-5 | NA | CASSSLFGETQYF